This TCR beta chain was obtained from a study of cytomegalovirus exposure and HLA in healthy donors. Profiling relied on immunoSEQ multiplex PCR, and the TCRdb table lists in-frame clones only, not all of them. Of about 150,000 clones listed, 86% are singletons. Overall study findings and caveats: CMV antigen specificity of three CMV-associated chains was confirmed in vitro.

Concerning this clone itself: What it recognizes is unknown.

CDR3 length: 16 residues. Trimming removed 0 bases at V and 4 bases at J, with 16 bases between. Germline values: CDR1 SNHLY, CDR2 FYNNEI. The sequence was obtained from a young man in good health and CMV-seropositive. The sequenced material came from PBMCs. This chain links TRBV2 with TRBJ2-7; perhaps TRBD2 as D (6 bases). The CDR3 sequence: CASSEAPGGHGYEQYF. In DNA, the CDR3 is TGTGCCAGCAGTGAAGCGCCCGGGGGTCATGGGTACGAGCAGTACTTC.